This TCR beta chain is drawn from a study of beta chain features in type 1 diabetes. Worth noting for this clone: Antigen: not known.

Germline V gene lookup returns CDR1 SGDLS and CDR2 YYNGEE. V was trimmed by 2 bases and J by 0 bases, leaving 3 bases between them. CDR3 size: 13 residues. Overall study results and limits: Sampled from patients, naive, central memory and Treg TCRB repertoires appeared more similar than those sampled from healthy donors.

Every isolated RNA sample was fully reverse transcribed, so sequencing captured expressed TCRB transcripts. Repertoires were generated with immunoSEQ multiplex PCR, while TCRdb's copy carries only in-frame clones and drops some. The data show approximately 110,000 clones, 40% seen once. The sequence derives from a woman between 18 and 29 years old in good health. Sequencing was carried out using stem cell memory CD4+ T cells from blood. The chain employs TRBV9 and TRBJ2-1; D remains unclear. The CDR3 DNA reads TGTGCCAGCAGCGTCGGCTCCTACAATGAGCAGTTCTTC. It encodes CASSVGSYNEQFF.